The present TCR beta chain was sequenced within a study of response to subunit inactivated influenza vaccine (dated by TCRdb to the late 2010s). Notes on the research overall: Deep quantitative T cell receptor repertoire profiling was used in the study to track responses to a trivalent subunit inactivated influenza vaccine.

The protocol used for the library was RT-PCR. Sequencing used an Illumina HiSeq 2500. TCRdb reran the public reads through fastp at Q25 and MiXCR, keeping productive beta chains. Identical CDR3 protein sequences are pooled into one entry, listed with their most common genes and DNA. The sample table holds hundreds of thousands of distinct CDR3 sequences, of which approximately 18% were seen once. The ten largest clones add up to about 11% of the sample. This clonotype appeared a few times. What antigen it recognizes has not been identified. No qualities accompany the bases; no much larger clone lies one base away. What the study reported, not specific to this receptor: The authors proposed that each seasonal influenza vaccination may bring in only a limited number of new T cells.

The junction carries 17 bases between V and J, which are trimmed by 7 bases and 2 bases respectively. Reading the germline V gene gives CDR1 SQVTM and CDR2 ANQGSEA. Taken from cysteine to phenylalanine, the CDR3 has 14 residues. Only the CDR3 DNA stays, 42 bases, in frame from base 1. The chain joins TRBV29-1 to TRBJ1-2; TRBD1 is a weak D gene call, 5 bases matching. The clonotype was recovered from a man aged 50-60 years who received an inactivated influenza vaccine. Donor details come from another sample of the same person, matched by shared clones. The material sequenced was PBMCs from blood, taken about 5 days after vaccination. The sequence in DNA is TGCAGCGCCAGAACCTTGGGACGGAACTATGGCTACACCTTC. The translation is CSARTLGRNYGYTF.